This record looks at one T cell receptor beta chain sequence and its context. It lacks a known antigen. Per-base quality was not reported, and no clone a single base away is much larger than it. What the treatment or condition label conveys for this sample: live attenuated yellow fever vaccine strain. At every blood-draw timepoint, two biological replicates of bulk PBMCs were collected. A standard Ficoll-Paque protocol was used to isolate PBMCs from peripheral blood. TriZol was used to extract RNA from bulk PBMCs, CD4 and CD8 fractions, and dextramer-positive and dextramer-negative fractions. The entry originates in a study of T cells after yellow fever vaccination (dated by TCRdb to the late 2010s). Turning to the overall study: The SMART-Seq v4 Ultra Low Input RNA kit was used to prepare libraries from fractions with low cell numbers. To follow T-cell clones before and after primary and booster YFV17D yellow fever vaccination, bulk TCR alpha and beta repertoires were sequenced over time. Two healthy male donors, one aged 18 to 29 and one aged 30 to 39 years, were included in the cohort. Blood samples were taken at several timepoints before and after primary and secondary immunization, and bulk PBMC replicates and cell subsets were isolated. Broader findings and caveats from the paper: A small fraction of clonotypes showed up in both the CD4 and CD8 compartments, probably as a result of convergent recombination. The secondary T-cell response was found to be weaker but faster than the primary response, with a peak reached on day 5 rather than on day 15. Because the study included only a couple of donors, the extent to which the findings can be generalized is limited. Because abundant contaminating clonotypes from the bulk population could be contained in FACS-sorted repertoires, computational filtering was required. After the booster, most of the clones that had expanded following primary vaccination were detected again (almost 98% of CD4 and 80% to 90% of CD8), which suggests that memory was broadly maintained.

Cut back by 0 bases and 2 bases, the V and J ends lie 6 bases apart. The CDR3 starts with the cysteine, ends with the phenylalanine, and has 14 residues. Only the CDR3 part of the read is kept: 42 bases, read in frame from the first base. CDR1 and CDR2 are drawn from the germline V gene: MNHEY, SVGAGI. Synthesis of TCR cDNA relied on 5'RACE template switching, a step that introduced a universal primer site along with unique molecular identifiers. Priming of cDNA synthesis was performed from both the TCR alpha and TCR beta constant segments. Two PCR steps were used to amplify libraries, with sample barcodes and sequencing adapters being added in the second step. Sequencing of libraries was done on Illumina HiSeq 2500 (2x100 bp) or NovaSeq (2x150 bp). The paper's data handling went like this. MIGEC handled demultiplexing of reads and collapsing into UMI consensus sequences, while MiXCR performed V(D)J alignment. Vaccine-responding clonotypes were defined with edgeR using replicate PBMC samples, requiring FDR below 0.01 and a log2 fold change above 5 up to day 15. CD4 or CD8 identity was assigned to each bulk clonotype according to whether the clonotype was present at higher abundance in the sequenced CD4 repertoire or the sequenced CD8 repertoire. The raw public data were reprocessed by TCRdb itself: fastp quality trimming at Q25, MiXCR clonotype calling, in-frame beta chains only. Here each entry gathers all rows of one CDR3 protein and keeps the most common genes and DNA. The V and J calls reflect TCRdb's pipeline rather than the authors' work. This sample lists approximately 510,000 distinct CDR3 sequences; 21% were detected once. The top ten constitute about 17% of the sample.

The TCR comes from a man aged 18 to 29 who received the YFV17D yellow fever vaccine. The chain employs TRBV6-5 and TRBJ2-3; the D gene is unclear. Sequencing was performed on PBMCs, taken approximately 22 days after the first yellow fever vaccination. This receptor carries the CDR3 CASSYSANTDTQYF. The nucleotide sequence reads as follows: TGTGCCAGCAGTTACTCAGCGAACACAGATACGCAGTATTTT.